This is a list of T cell receptor beta chains from one sample in a study of blood T cell repertoires in COVID-19. The repertoire was sequenced with immunoSEQ multiplex PCR; TCRdb's copy has only in-frame clones and lacks some. Counted here are about 250,000 clones, about four fifths occurring once; the ten biggest clones make up under 4.5%. The material sequenced was peripheral blood. The source is a man aged 50-59 years with acute or convalescent COVID-19. CDR3s include the opening cysteine and the closing phenylalanine or tryptophan. The D gene is left open where the match is weak. Part of the rows lack a size; the others show once, few, many or a class for expanded clones.

>NA|TRBJ1-1|TRBD1|TRBV19
CASRGQVGNTEAFF
TGTGCCAGTAGGGGACAGGTGGGAAACACTGAAGCTTTCTTT
>NA|TRBJ2-7|NA|TRBV2
CATGGGDYEQYF
TGTGCCACCGGTGGCGGGGATTACGAGCAGTACTTC
>NA|TRBJ1-6|TRBD1|TRBV9
CASSPRGDRVNSPLHF
TGTGCCAGCAGCCCCAGAGGGGACAGGGTCAATTCACCCCTCCACTTT
>NA|TRBJ2-7|TRBD1|TRBV9
CASSVGSGGYEQYF
TGTGCCAGCAGCGTAGGGTCAGGGGGCTACGAGCAGTACTTC
>NA|TRBJ1-4|NA|TRBV4-1
CASSRQQGNDEKLFF
TGCGCCAGCAGCCGCCAACAGGGAAACGATGAAAAACTGTTTTTT
>NA|TRBJ2-7|NA|TRBV6-5
CASSYRGSGEQYF
TGTGCCAGCAGTTACCGAGGGAGCGGCGAGCAGTACTTC
>NA|TRBJ2-7|NA|TRBV28
CASTLGAAYEQYF
TGTGCCAGCACCCTAGGGGCAGCCTACGAGCAGTACTTC
>NA|TRBJ2-7|NA|TRBV2
CASSWRGPGEQYF
TGTGCCAGCAGTTGGCGGGGTCCGGGGGAGCAGTACTTC
>NA|TRBJ2-2|NA|TRBV3-1/TRBV3-2
CASSQEGQNTGELFF
TGTGCCAGCAGCCAAGAGGGACAGAACACCGGGGAGCTGTTTTTT
>NA|TRBJ2-1|TRBD2|TRBV28
CASSGLAGGLNEQFF
TGTGCCAGCAGCGGACTAGCGGGAGGGTTGAATGAGCAGTTCTTC
>once|TRBJ1-5|NA|TRBV6-1
CASSDGLVSAPQHF
TGTGCCAGCAGTGACGGGCTTGTTAGCGCCCCCCAGCATTTT
>few|TRBJ2-2|TRBD1|TRBV6-2/TRBV6-3
CASRYRDRHSGELFF
TGTGCCAGCAGGTACCGGGACAGGCATTCCGGGGAGCTGTTTTTT
>NA|TRBJ1-2|NA|TRBV24-1
CATSDPSSQGNGYTF
TGTGCCACCAGTGATCCCAGTTCACAGGGTAATGGCTACACCTTC
>once|TRBJ1-1|NA|TRBV4-1
CASSLRRGGGEAFF
TGCGCCAGCAGCCTCAGGAGGGGGGGAGGAGAAGCTTTCTTT
>NA|TRBJ2-1|TRBD2|TRBV11-2
CASSLIAGGVYREQFF
TGTGCCAGCAGCCTCATAGCGGGAGGGGTGTACAGGGAGCAGTTCTTC
>NA|TRBJ2-7|TRBD1|TRBV30
CAWSVLHRGLYEQYF
TGTGCCTGGAGTGTTCTGCACAGGGGCCTATACGAGCAGTACTTC
>few|TRBJ1-2|TRBD1|TRBV3-1/TRBV3-2
CASSVYRGKDGYTF
TGTGCCAGCAGCGTTTACAGGGGTAAGGATGGCTACACCTTC
>NA|TRBJ2-5|NA|TRBV9
CASSSVPQETQYF
TGTGCCAGCTCCAGCGTCCCGCAAGAGACCCAGTACTTC
>NA|TRBJ1-6|NA|TRBV6-5
CATTEMGGSPLHF
TGTGCCACCACAGAGATGGGGGGGTCACCCCTCCACTTT
>NA|TRBJ2-7|TRBD2|TRBV5-1
CASSSLTSGSYEQYF
TGCGCCAGCAGCTCCCTGACTAGCGGGAGTTACGAGCAGTACTTC
>once|TRBJ2-5|TRBD2|TRBV9
CASSVVAGGPETQYF
TGTGCCAGCAGCGTAGTAGCGGGGGGGCCCGAGACCCAGTACTTC
>few|TRBJ2-5|NA|TRBV7-9
CASSLTPPETQYF
TGTGCCAGCAGCTTAACTCCGCCGGAGACCCAGTACTTC
>NA|TRBJ2-3|TRBD1|TRBV29-1
CSVWGQGNTDTQYF
TGCAGCGTTTGGGGACAGGGAAACACAGATACGCAGTATTTT
>NA|TRBJ2-7|NA|TRBV7-9
CASSLTRQSPYEQYF
TGTGCCAGCAGCCTTACAAGACAGTCCCCCTACGAGCAGTACTTC
>once|TRBJ1-1|TRBD1|TRBV4-1
CASSQDRTGGLRNTEAFF
TGCGCCAGCAGCCAAGATCGGACAGGGGGCCTCAGGAACACTGAAGCTTTCTTT
>NA|TRBJ2-2|NA|TRBV24-1
CATVLGGNTGELFF
TGTGCCACCGTCCTCGGGGGAAACACCGGGGAGCTGTTTTTT
>NA|TRBJ2-5|NA|TRBV28
CASSLGGRETQYF
TGTGCCAGCAGTTTGGGAGGACGCGAGACCCAGTACTTC
>NA|TRBJ2-3|TRBD1|TRBV5-1
CASSRGQESDTQYF
TGCGCCAGCAGCCGGGGACAGGAGTCAGATACGCAGTATTTT
>NA|TRBJ2-7|TRBD2|TRBV20-1
CSASNPKTSVAYEQYF
TGCAGTGCTAGTAACCCAAAGACTAGCGTAGCCTACGAGCAGTACTTC